The 6 T cell receptor beta chains below come from one sample, sequenced in a study of T-cell reconstitution after alpha-beta-depleted transplantation in children. Unique molecular identifiers were used in preparing the TCRbeta library. A single record per CDR3 protein comes from TCRdb applying MiXCR to the PCR reads. The sample has some 220,000 distinct CDR3 sequences; approximately 9.5% are singletons. This sample comprised PBMCs from the stem cell graft donor, obtained from the stem cell graft. These receptors were taken from a human donor who donated a stem cell graft to a child with acute lymphoblastic leukemia.

CDR3 nucleotide sequence: TGTGCCTGGGGACAGGGGGCGTCCACTGAAGCTTTCTTT. Protein: CAWGQGASTEAFF. The chain joins TRBV30 to TRBJ1-1; the match to TRBD1 covers 11 bases. Germline loops: CDR1 GTSNPN, CDR2 SVGIG (reference sequence). The CDR3 is made up of 13 amino acids. The V and J ends lost 5 bases and 4 bases, in that order; junction bases with no gene match: 3.

The J gene is TRBJ2-6, the V gene TRBV12-5; unclear D gene. Trimming removed 5 bases from V and 0 bases from J, with 14 bases in between. Per the germline V gene, CDR1 is LGHNT and CDR2 is FRNRAP. The CDR3 is made up of 17 amino acids. The CDR3 DNA reads TGTGCTAGTGGTATCCGACACCTGGGCTCTGGGGCCAACGTCCTGACTTTC. Its translation is CASGIRHLGSGANVLTF.

About this clonotype: A read error is likely, as this CDR3 ends without the conserved phenylalanine or tryptophan. The chain links TRBV12-3 or TRBV12-4 to TRBJ1-2; D uncertain. The germline V and J ends were trimmed by 4 bases and 0 bases, with 6 bases remaining between them. The CDR3 contains 13 residues. The CDR3 nucleotides are TGTGCCAGCAGTTCACGTGCTAACTATGGCTACACCTGC. This sequence encodes CASSSRANYGYTC.

The chain couples TRBV10-3 to TRBJ1-6; 11 bases align to TRBD1. V shed 2 bases, J shed 7 bases, and the junction held 4 bases outside the gene matches. CDR3 size: 16 residues. Looked up from germline, CDR1 is ENHRY and CDR2 is SYGVKD. CDR3 sequence: CAISERGTGGNSPLHF. The CDR3 DNA reads TGTGCCATCAGTGAGCGAGGGACAGGGGGAAATTCACCCCTCCACTTT.

The chain employs TRBV10-2 and TRBJ1-5, with D possibly TRBD1 on 6 matching bases. In germline, CDR1 is WSHSY, CDR2 SAAADI. This CDR3 region has 13 residues. Trimming pared 6 bases from V and 5 bases from J, leaving 11 bases between. The CDR3 nucleotides are TGCGCCAGCAGGAACAGGGACGATCAGCCCCAGCATTTT. It encodes CASRNRDDQPQHF.

CDR3 amino acids: CASSQPKRGADTQYF. The CDR3 coding sequence is TGTGCCAGCAGCCAACCCAAGCGGGGGGCAGATACGCAGTATTTT. J is TRBJ2-3 and V is TRBV3-1; 9 bases match TRBD2. V trimming: 2 bases; J trimming: 4 bases; junction bases outside the gene matches: 4. In germline, CDR1 is LGHDT, CDR2 YNNKEL (reference sequence). The CDR3 totals 15 residues.